One sample yielded the 25 T cell receptor beta chains listed below, sequenced in a study of shared clonotypes between healthy human individuals. Repertoires were generated with immunoSEQ multiplex PCR, while TCRdb's copy carries only in-frame clones and drops some. The sample has roughly 2 million clones, approximately 95% seen once. The specimen sequenced was naive CD4+ T cells sorted from blood. Subset: CD45RA+ positively selected. The origin of the receptors is a man in his late teens or twenties in good health.

Concerning this clone: A much larger clone sits a single nucleotide away, making a read error possible. This chain connects TRBV7-8 to TRBJ2-7, with 9 bases matching TRBD2. CDR1 is SGHVS, CDR2 FQNEAQ, per germline. This CDR3 region has 15 residues. Here the CDR3 DNA reads TGTGCCAGCAGCTTAGAGGTTAGCGGGAGCTACGAGCAGTGCTTC. Translation: CASSLEVSGSYEQCF. Complete variable domain (other parts from reference TRBV7-8 and TRBJ2-7): GAGVSQSPRYKVAKRGQDVALRCDPISGHVSLFWYQQALGQGPEFLTYFQNEAQLDKSGLPSDRFFAERPEGSVSTLKIQRTQQEDSAVYLCASSLEVSGSYEQCFGPGTRLTVT.

The gene calls are TRBV4-3 and TRBJ2-7; D is possibly TRBD2 (6 bases). Trimming shortened V by 4 bases and J by 4 bases, and 20 bases separated the two germline ends. The germline gives CDR1 LGHNA, CDR2 YSLEER. There are 16 residues in the CDR3. This CDR3 reads CASSRGGSGGLYEQYF. In DNA form, the CDR3 reads TGCGCCAGCAGCCGAGGAGGTAGCGGAGGGCTTTACGAGCAGTACTTC.

The chain uses TRBV30 and TRBJ1-3; D is perhaps TRBD1 (5 bases). Per germline, CDR1 GTSNPN and CDR2 SVGIG (reference sequence). The CDR3 has 16 residues. The germline V and J ends were trimmed by 5 bases and 0 bases, with 17 bases remaining between them. The CDR3 nucleotides are TGTGCCTGGTCTCCGGGGCAGGGCTTCTCTGGAAACACCATATATTTT. Residues: CAWSPGQGFSGNTIYF.

This chain joins TRBV5-1 and TRBJ1-6; the D gene is possibly TRBD1 (5 bases). V lost 5 bases and J lost 7, with 16 bases in between. The germline V gene has CDR1 SGHRS and CDR2 YFSETQ. The CDR3 spans 15 residues. CDR3 region: CASRYTTELNSPLHF. CDR3 sequence (DNA): TGCGCCAGCAGGTACACGACAGAGCTGAATTCACCCCTCCACTTT.

The chain recombines TRBV5-1 with TRBJ2-1; TRBD2 aligns across 12 bases. Germline lookup yields CDR1 SGHRS and CDR2 YFSETQ. The length of the CDR3 is 14 residues. The V and J ends lost 6 bases and 6 bases, in that order; junction bases with no gene match: 4. The CDR3 here is CASTWTSGVNEQFF. CDR3 nucleotides: TGCGCCAGCACCTGGACTAGCGGGGTCAATGAGCAGTTCTTC. The full variable domain, with the rest looked up from reference TRBV5-1 and TRBJ2-1, is KAGVTQTPRYLIKTRGQQVTLSCSPISGHRSVSWYQQTPGQGLQFLFEYFSETQRNKGNFPGRFSGRQFSNSRSEMNVSTLELGDSALYLCASTWTSGVNEQFFGPGTRLTVL.

A remark on this clone: Other nucleotide sequences from this sample produce the same CDR3. The chain employs TRBV7-2 and TRBJ2-5; unclear D gene. This CDR3 spans 12 amino acids. CDR1 SGHTA and CDR2 FQGNSA come from the germline V gene. V lost 0 bases, J lost 5 bases, and 4 bases lay in between. The CDR3 DNA reads as TGTGCCAGCAGCTTAGCTCGGGAGACCCAGTACTTC. This sequence encodes CASSLARETQYF. The entire variable domain, with the rest obtained from reference TRBV7-2 and TRBJ2-5, is as follows: GAGVSQSPSNKVTEKGKDVELRCDPISGHTALYWYRQSLGQGLEFLIYFQGNSAPDKSGLPSDRFSAERTGGSVSTLTIQRTQQEDSAVYLCASSLARETQYFGPGTRLLVL.

V and J are TRBV18 and TRBJ2-1; 8 bases map to TRBD2. CDR3 length: 16 amino acids. The germline V gene has CDR1 KGHSH and CDR2 LQKENI. V shed 5 bases and J 0 bases; nucleotides not matched to a gene: 6. The CDR3 DNA reads as TGTGCCAGCTCATCACTGAGCGGGAGCTCCTACAATGAGCAGTTCTTC. Translated: CASSSLSGSSYNEQFF.

This chain links TRBV5-1 with TRBJ1-2, with a possible D match to TRBD1 (6 bases). Germline V gene data show CDR1 as SGHRS and CDR2 as YFSETQ. CDR3 length: 14 amino acids. V lost 6 bases to trimming and J lost 8 bases, with 20 bases between them. The DNA for the CDR3 is TGCGCCAGCACACTAAGGACGGAGGGGGAGGGCTACACCTTC. Amino acid sequence: CASTLRTEGEGYTF.

The chain joins TRBV7-3 to TRBJ2-7; D is ambiguous. Trimming took 0 bases from V and 6 from J, leaving 9 bases between them. The CDR3 is 13 amino acids. In germline, CDR1 is SGHTA, CDR2 FQGTGA. The CDR3 DNA is TGTGCCAGCAGCTTAACGGCCCTACTCGAGCAGTACTTC. Amino acid sequence: CASSLTALLEQYF.

The rearrangement links TRBV5-1 to TRBJ2-1; 9 bases line up with TRBD2. The length of the CDR3 is 15 residues. Germline loops: CDR1 SGHRS, CDR2 YFSETQ. With V trimmed by 4 bases and J by 0 bases, 2 bases remained unmatched. DNA of the CDR3: TGCGCCAGCAGCCCTAGCGGGATCTCCTACAATGAGCAGTTCTTC. It encodes CASSPSGISYNEQFF.

With respect to this clone: Other nucleotide sequences from this sample produce the same CDR3. The chain links TRBV6-5 to TRBJ2-2; 9 bases agree with TRBD1. CDR3 length: 16 amino acids. From germline, CDR1 is MNHEY and CDR2 SVGAGI. Trimming took 2 bases from V and 2 from J; bases not matched to a gene: 3. The CDR3 DNA reads TGTGCCAGCAGTTACCTGGGACAGGGTAACACCGGGGAGCTGTTTTTT. Protein: CASSYLGQGNTGELFF.

The chain joins TRBV6-1 to TRBJ2-7, with unresolved D. The CDR3 spans 12 residues. Germline CDR1 is MNHNS and CDR2 is SASEGT. V lost 6 bases, J lost 6 bases, and 12 bases lay in between. The CDR3 bases are TGTGCCAGCAGGCAGGCGAACATCGAGCAGTACTTC. It codes for CASRQANIEQYF.

The CDR3 reads CASSNRPNQPQHF. The CDR3 bases are TGTGCCAGCAGTAATCGACCCAATCAGCCCCAGCATTTT. V usage is TRBV6-6 and J usage is TRBJ1-5; D ambiguous. CDR3 length: 13 amino acids. The germline V and J ends were trimmed by 5 bases and 3 bases, with 8 bases remaining between them. Germline CDR1 MNHNY, CDR2 SVGAGI (reference sequence).

J is TRBJ1-3 and V is TRBV10-3; D is perhaps TRBD1 (6 bases). V lost 1 base to trimming and J lost 2 bases, with 12 bases between them. CDR1 is ENHRY, CDR2 SYGVKD, per germline. The CDR3 covers 16 residues. The CDR3: CAISEWGGAAGNTIYF. In nucleotides, the CDR3 is TGTGCCATCAGTGAGTGGGGGGGCGCGGCTGGAAACACCATATATTTT.

The V call is TRBV5-1, the J call TRBJ2-7, with D uncertain. The CDR3 spans 14 residues. The germline CDR1 and CDR2 sequences are SGHRS and YFSETQ. Trimming removed 1 base at V and 2 bases at J, with 10 bases between. The chain's CDR3 is CASSLRGNTYEQYF. The DNA of the CDR3 is TGCGCCAGCAGCTTGAGAGGAAACACCTACGAGCAGTACTTC.

The chain recombines TRBV4-3 with TRBJ1-2; TRBD1 is a possible D gene (5 bases). The length of the CDR3 is 14 residues. Germline lookup yields CDR1 LGHNA and CDR2 YSLEER. V shed 0 bases and J shed 8 bases, with 13 bases lying between them. DNA for the CDR3: TGCGCCAGCAGCCAAGAAACAGCGAGGGGCGGCTACACCTTC. It is translated as CASSQETARGGYTF.

The gene calls are TRBV5-1 and TRBJ1-6; D unresolved. This CDR3 has 14 amino acids. Trimming shortened V by 0 bases and J by 1 base, and 2 bases separated the two germline ends. The V gene's germline CDR1 is SGHRS and CDR2 YFSETQ. The CDR3 here is CASSLVSYNSPLHF. DNA for the CDR3: TGCGCCAGCAGCTTGGTTTCCTATAATTCACCCCTCCACTTT.

This chain joins TRBV5-6 and TRBJ1-2, with 9 bases matching TRBD1. Germline values: CDR1 SGHDT, CDR2 YYEEEE. Losses at the gene ends were 3 bases for V and 6 bases for J; bases not matched to a gene: 3. The CDR3 is 13 amino acids. The CDR3 nucleotides read TGTGCCAGCAGCTGGGACAGGGACAATGGCTACACCTTC. As protein: CASSWDRDNGYTF.

This clone occurred once. V gene TRBV11-3 combines with J gene TRBJ2-3; D might be TRBD1 or TRBD2, each matching 6 bases. Between the trimmed V and J ends, which lost 5 bases and 2 bases, there was a span of 20 bases. Germline V gene lookup returns CDR1 SGHNT and CDR2 YENEEA. The CDR3 runs 17 residues. CDR3 sequence reads: CASSPGDWGNHTDTQYF. As DNA, the CDR3 is TGTGCCAGCAGCCCAGGGGACTGGGGTAACCACACAGATACGCAGTATTTT.

This clone occurred once. The chain carries TRBV5-6 and TRBJ2-7; D not resolved. Germline lookup yields CDR1 SGHDT and CDR2 YYEEEE. Deletions cut 4 bases from V and 5 bases from J, with 22 bases between. There are 16 residues in the CDR3. CDR3 sequence (DNA): TGTGCCAGCAGCACCGGTTCACGCAATAAAGGGAACGAGCAGTACTTC. Translation gives CASSTGSRNKGNEQYF.

The chain joins TRBV27 to TRBJ2-1; D could derive from TRBD1 or TRBD2 (5 bases each). Per germline, CDR1 MNHEY and CDR2 SMNVEV (reference sequence). This CDR3 spans 20 amino acids. Deletions cut 2 bases from V and 1 base from J, with 24 bases between. CDR3: CASSLLTEYRRDGSYNEQFF. CDR3 nucleotides: TGTGCCAGCAGTTTACTTACAGAATACCGACGGGACGGTTCCTACAATGAGCAGTTCTTC.

In its sample, this clone was seen a few times. A much more abundant neighbour one base away suggests this may be a read error. This same CDR3 is encoded by further DNA sequences in the sample. The chain links TRBV11-2 to TRBJ2-5; no firm D call. Germline loops: CDR1 SGHAT, CDR2 FQNNGV. The CDR3 sequence is 11 residues long. V lost 3 bases and J 3 bases, leaving 2 bases between the germline ends. The CDR3, as DNA: TGTGCCAGCAGCTTGGAAGAGACCCAGTACTTC. This sequence encodes CASSLEETQYF.

This clone turned up a few times. The rearrangement links TRBV6-5 to TRBJ1-6; D uncertain. CDR1 is MNHEY and CDR2 is SVGAGI in the germline V gene. The length of the CDR3 is 14 residues. V was shortened by 6 bases and J by 6 bases, with 12 bases between the two germline ends. CDR3 loop: CASRPGSANSPLHF. CDR3 nucleotide sequence: TGTGCCAGCAGGCCAGGTTCGGCTAATTCACCCCTCCACTTT.

The chain joins TRBV5-1 to TRBJ2-7; perhaps TRBD2 as D (5 bases). From germline, CDR1 is SGHRS and CDR2 YFSETQ. The ends were cut back, 0 bases at V and 2 bases at J, with 18 bases in the middle. The CDR3 is made up of 17 amino acids. Here the CDR3 reads CASSLALWTGEAYEQYF. The CDR3 bases are TGCGCCAGCAGCTTGGCACTCTGGACTGGAGAAGCCTACGAGCAGTACTTC.

This clone occurred once. This sequence joins TRBV19 and TRBJ1-2, with unresolved D. With 1 base removed from V and 2 bases from J, the gap between germline ends came to 11 bases. Germline values: CDR1 LNHDA, CDR2 SQIVND (reference sequence). The length of the CDR3 is 15 residues. CDR3 region: CASSIGQAINYGYTF. In nucleotides, the CDR3 is TGTGCCAGTAGTATAGGCCAGGCGATCAACTATGGCTACACCTTC.